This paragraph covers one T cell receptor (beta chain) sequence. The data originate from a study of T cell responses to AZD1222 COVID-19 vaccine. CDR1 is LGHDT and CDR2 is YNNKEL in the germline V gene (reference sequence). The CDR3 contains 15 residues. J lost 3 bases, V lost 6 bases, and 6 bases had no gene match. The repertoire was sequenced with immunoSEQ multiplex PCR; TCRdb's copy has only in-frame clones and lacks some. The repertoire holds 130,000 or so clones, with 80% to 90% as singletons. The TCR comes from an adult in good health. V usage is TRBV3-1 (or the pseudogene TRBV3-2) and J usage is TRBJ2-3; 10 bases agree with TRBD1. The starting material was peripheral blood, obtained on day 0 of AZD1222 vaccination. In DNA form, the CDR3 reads TGTGCCAGCAGTCCCGGGACAGGGGTGACAGATACGCAGTATTTT. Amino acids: CASSPGTGVTDTQYF.